This record covers a single TCR beta chain. What it binds is unknown. This sample is drawn from a study of blood T cells in healthy people across ages. General observations from the study: Lack of knowledge of donor CMV status possibly confounded expanded clonotype changes.

The individuals who served as donors were healthy Caucasians living in Russia, aged roughly 6 to 100. Per sample, a minimum of 6 million PBMCs were isolated. This CDR3 is 12 amino acids long. The V gene's germline CDR1 is SQVTM and CDR2 ANQGSEA. V was clipped by 0 bases and J by 5 bases, with 7 bases between them. Sample-barcoded 5' priming and a J-beta primer mix drove a second PCR of roughly 7 to 11 cycles. Each cDNA molecule carried a tag from a template-switch adaptor that contained 12 random nucleotides. TCRdb recomputed calls from the 5' RACE reads with MiXCR, one row per CDR3 protein. The sample yields around 1,500,000 distinct CDR3 sequences, roughly 27% seen once.

This TCR was recovered from a woman aged 25 to 39 in good health. Sequenced: blood. The chain combines TRBV29-1 with TRBJ1-2, with D hard to call. The CDR3 coding sequence is TGCAGCGTTGAAGAACAGCCGTATGGCTACACCTTC. This codes for CSVEEQPYGYTF.